These 19 T cell receptor beta chains came from one sample sequenced in a study of PD-1 blockade in classical Hodgkin lymphoma. Indicated time point: cycle 4 day 1 (C4D1), after 6 weeks of nivolumab. All patients experienced relapse after autologous stem cell transplantation, and brentuximab vedotin exposure was variable. Clones were read by immunoSEQ multiplex PCR, and TCRdb kept only the in-frame ones, dropping some. The sample has roughly 60,000 clones; over 85% are singletons. This specimen was peripheral blood mononuclear cells (PBMCs), taken before the fourth cycle of nivolumab. Receptors originate from a human donor with classical Hodgkin lymphoma.

The CDR3 loop is CASSPQGTARYEQYF. CDR3 bases: TGCGCCAGCAGTCCTCAGGGGACAGCGCGTTACGAGCAGTACTTC. This sequence joins TRBV10-1 and TRBJ2-7, with 7 bases lining up with TRBD1. Germline values: CDR1 WNHNN, CDR2 SYGVQD (reference sequence). V gave up 5 bases and J gave up 4 bases; unmatched junction bases: 11. This CDR3 has 15 amino acids.

The chain is built from TRBV5-4 and TRBJ2-3; 7 nucleotides line up with TRBD2. The CDR3 is 16 residues long. V was clipped by 4 bases and J by 0 bases; unmatched bases: 8. Looked up from germline, CDR1 is SGHNT and CDR2 is YYREEE (reference sequence). The CDR3 region is CASSTGAGGSTDTQYF. CDR3 coding DNA: TGTGCCAGCAGCACAGGTGCCGGGGGGAGCACAGATACGCAGTATTTT.

The chain employs TRBV5-6 and TRBJ2-7; D is unresolved. The CDR3 is 13 residues long. With 0 bases removed from V and 2 bases from J, the gap between germline ends came to 6 bases. Germline-derived CDR1 and CDR2 are SGHDT and YYEEEE. CDR3 amino acids: CASSLGLTYEQYF. The CDR3 DNA sequence: TGTGCCAGCAGCTTGGGACTTACCTACGAGCAGTACTTC.

J is TRBJ2-7 and V is TRBV7-9; D not resolved. Trimming stripped 2 bases from V and 2 bases from J, with 1 base between. Germline V CDR1 and CDR2: SEHNR, FQNEAQ (reference sequence). The CDR3 covers 11 residues. The CDR3 reads CASSLTYEQYF. The CDR3 DNA follows: TGTGCCAGCAGCTTAACCTACGAGCAGTACTTC.

CDR3 nucleotides: TGTGCCAGCAGCCAGGAGGTGGGGAAGACCCAGTACTTC. As protein: CASSQEVGKTQYF. This chain connects TRBV7-9 to TRBJ2-5; D is possibly TRBD2 (5 bases). Germline V CDR1 and CDR2: SEHNR, FQNEAQ (reference sequence). Trimming removed 5 bases at V and 6 bases at J, with 13 bases between. The CDR3 has 13 amino acids.

The chain has TRBV9 and TRBJ2-5; D may be TRBD2 (5 bases). V was shortened by 4 bases and J by 11 bases, with 15 bases between the two germline ends. Per the germline V gene, CDR1 is SGDLS and CDR2 is YYNGEE. The CDR3 is 12 amino acids. The CDR3 DNA sequence: TGTGCCAGCAGCCCTCAGGTCGGGGAGCAGTACTTC. Translating gives CASSPQVGEQYF.

The chain couples TRBV2 to TRBJ1-1, with 7 bases identical to TRBD1. This CDR3 comprises 15 residues. Germline CDR1 is SNHLY and CDR2 is FYNNEI. V was pared by 7 bases and J by 5 bases, with 13 bases of the junction left unmatched. The CDR3 bases are TGTGCCAGCACCCCCCCCGGGACAGTGGAAACTGAAGCTTTCTTT. This encodes CASTPPGTVETEAFF.

V and J are TRBV27 and TRBJ2-1; 8 nucleotides line up with TRBD2. In germline, CDR1 is MNHEY, CDR2 SMNVEV (reference sequence). Unmatched junction bases numbered 6, after V lost 4 bases and J lost 4 bases. The CDR3 totals 15 residues. The CDR3 DNA follows: TGTGCCAGCAGTTCCGGGACTAGGGGGTACAATGAGCAGTTCTTC. Its protein is CASSSGTRGYNEQFF.

In its sample, this clone was seen once. The rearrangement links TRBV4-1 to TRBJ1-5; D gene uncertain. Germline CDR1 MGHRA, CDR2 YSYEKL. This CDR3 is 13 amino acids long. V lost 3 bases to trimming and J lost 3 bases, with 6 bases between them. CDR3 nucleotides: TGCGCCAGCAGCCAGGCCTACAATCAGCCCCAGCATTTT. Residues: CASSQAYNQPQHF.

The chain employs TRBV19 and TRBJ2-3; TRBD2 agrees at 12 bases. V lost 6 bases to trimming and J lost 1 base; unmatched junction nucleotides: 5. CDR1 is LNHDA and CDR2 is SQIVND in the germline V gene (reference sequence). The CDR3 is made up of 16 amino acids. CDR3 sequence (DNA): TGTGCCAGTAGCCTTCTAGCGGGGGGGGGCACAGATACGCAGTATTTT. Its protein product is CASSLLAGGGTDTQYF.

The chain recombines TRBV30 with TRBJ2-4; D is ambiguous. Germline V CDR1 and CDR2: GTSNPN, SVGIG (reference sequence). The V gene lost 0 bases and the J gene lost 14 bases, with 20 bases spanning the gap. The CDR3 is 14 amino acids. CDR3 amino acids: CAWSVGQNQNSEYF. CDR3 DNA: TGTGCCTGGAGTGTAGGCCAGAACCAAAATTCTGAGTACTTC.

This sequence joins TRBV11-2 and TRBJ2-5; 10 bases match TRBD2. The V segment lost 3 bases and the J segment 5 bases; nucleotides outside the gene matches: 9. The CDR3 is 16 residues long. From germline, CDR1 is SGHAT and CDR2 FQNNGV. Written as DNA, the CDR3 is TGTGCCAGCAGCTTCCGGGCTAGCGGGAGACATGAGACCCAGTACTTC. Its translation is CASSFRASGRHETQYF.

The genes are TRBV7-6 and TRBJ1-2, with 8 bases that match TRBD1. Looked up from germline, CDR1 is SGHVS and CDR2 is FNYEAQ. V lost 3 bases, J lost 4 bases, and 1 base stayed unmatched. The length of the CDR3 is 13 residues. The DNA of the CDR3 is TGTGCCAGCAGCTTCGGGACAGGCTATGGCTACACCTTC. Translated, it gives CASSFGTGYGYTF.

This chain links TRBV6-1 with TRBJ1-2; 7 nucleotides line up with TRBD1. This CDR3 is 16 amino acids long. The V gene end was trimmed by 2 bases and the J gene end by 4 bases; junction bases not matched to a gene: 10. CDR1 is MNHNS and CDR2 is SASEGT in the germline V gene. CDR3 nucleotide sequence: TGTGCCAGCAGTGAAATGGTTACAGGGGATCTCTATGGCTACACCTTC. Its translation is CASSEMVTGDLYGYTF.

The chain is built from TRBV4-1 and TRBJ2-5; 10 bases are shared with TRBD2. Germline assignment: CDR1 MGHRA and CDR2 YSYEKL. CDR3 length: 19 residues. V was clipped by 1 base and J by 2 bases; unmatched bases: 13. CDR3 residues: CASSQGERRTSGFQETQYF. In DNA form, the CDR3 reads TGCGCCAGCAGCCAAGGTGAAAGAAGGACTAGCGGTTTTCAAGAGACCCAGTACTTC.

The chain has TRBV5-5 and TRBJ1-3; perhaps TRBD1 as D (5 bases). Looked up from germline, CDR1 is SGHKS and CDR2 is YYEKEE (reference sequence). CDR3 length equals 15 residues. Trimming removed 2 bases from V and 3 bases from J, with 12 bases in between. The DNA of the CDR3 is TGTGCCAGCAGCTTCAGCATAGGGGTTGGAAACACCATATATTTT. As protein: CASSFSIGVGNTIYF.

The rearrangement uses TRBV28 and TRBJ1-5; tentative D call: TRBD1 (6 bases). The V end was cut by 8 bases, the J end by 4 bases, with 12 bases between. The CDR3 is 13 amino acids. The germline V gene has CDR1 MDHEN and CDR2 SYDVKM. The CDR3 here is CASVTGFNQPQHF. The DNA for the CDR3 is TGTGCCAGCGTTACAGGGTTTAATCAGCCCCAGCATTTT. Based on the CDR3 plus reference TRBV28 and TRBJ1-5, the full variable domain is DVKVTQSSRYLVKRTGEKVFLECVQDMDHENMFWYRQDPGLGLRLIYFSYDVKMKEKGDIPEGYSVSREKKERFSLILESASTNQTSMYLCASVTGFNQPQHFGDGTRLSIL.

The rearrangement joins TRBV21-1 to TRBJ2-5; TRBD2, as called in the table, went unchecked against the DNA. TRBV21-1 is deemed a pseudogene. This CDR3 has 16 amino acids. CDR3 DNA: TGTGCCAGCAGCAAGGGCACTAGCGACCGTCAAGAGACCCAGTACTTC. Translated: CASSKGTSDRQETQYF.

V is TRBV9 and J is TRBJ2-5, with unresolved D. Between the trimmed V and J ends, which lost 0 bases and 3 bases, there was a span of 6 bases. This CDR3 spans 13 amino acids. CDR1 SGDLS and CDR2 YYNGEE come from the germline V gene. CDR3 protein: CASSVGGEETQYF. The CDR3, as DNA: TGTGCCAGCAGCGTAGGTGGAGAAGAGACCCAGTACTTC.